This record looks at one T cell receptor beta chain sequence and its context. Antigen specificity is unknown. TCRdb reprocessed the 5' RACE reads and keeps a single row for each CDR3 protein, giving no DNA. This sample contains 110,000 or so distinct CDR3 sequences. The CDR3 is 14 amino acids. Germline CDR1 is SGHRS and CDR2 is YFSETQ. The sample is drawn from a study of monozygotic twins with inflammatory bowel disease. Overall study results and limits: Healthy co-twins exceeded IBD patients in TCRbeta diversity as measured by inverse Simpson. No repertoire similarity difference was seen between concordant and discordant twins; power was possibly limited.

The sequence came from a human donor with ulcerative colitis or Crohn's disease, or a healthy co-twin of an affected twin (not recorded which). Sequencing used blood. The rearrangement joins TRBV5-1 to TRBJ2-3. CDR3 sequence: CASSLGRNTDTQYF.